This TCR beta chain derives from a study of blood T cell repertoires in COVID-19. At the level of the study: COVID-19 samples, acute and convalescent, were from the United States, Italy and Spain.

Germline V gene data show CDR1 as SGHTA and CDR2 as FQGTGA. This CDR3 comprises 13 residues. Trimming at V came to 5 bases and at J to 4 bases, leaving 4 bases not matched to a gene. Source study methods: Estimated nucleated cell counts came from reference gene primer amplification. Sequenced by immunoSEQ multiplex PCR; TCRdb stores in-frame clones only, minus some. Clone size and the V and J calls come from that table; the DNA yielded D and trimming. The table has some 68,000 clones, around 90% seen once. This receptor was identified in a man between 45 and 60 years old with COVID-19, enrolled during active disease. The genes are TRBV7-3 and TRBJ2-5; TRBD2 matches at 7 bases. Material: peripheral blood. CDR3 region: CASSPSGGETQYF. CDR3 nucleotides: TGTGCCAGCAGCCCCTCGGGGGGAGAGACCCAGTACTTC.